One sample yielded the 32 T cell receptor beta chains listed below, sequenced in a study of blood T cell repertoires in COVID-19. TCRdb's copy holds only in-frame clones and misses some; the assay was immunoSEQ multiplex PCR. The repertoire holds over 95,000 clones, with about 84% as singletons. The sample comprised peripheral blood. The receptors shown here come from a man aged 50-59 years with acute or convalescent COVID-19.

This chain joins TRBV3-1 (or the pseudogene TRBV3-2) and TRBJ1-2, with D maybe TRBD1 (6 bases). Trimming took 4 bases from V and 5 from J, leaving 14 bases between them. The length of the CDR3 is 14 residues. The germline gives CDR1 LGHDT, CDR2 YNNKEL (reference sequence). In DNA form, the CDR3 reads TGTGCCAGCAGCCTAGAGGGACAACCATATGGCTACACCTTC. This gives the protein CASSLEGQPYGYTF.

This rearrangement joins TRBV6-5 to TRBJ1-2, with TRBD1 matching 7 bases. There are 15 residues in the CDR3. With 10 bases clipped from V and 8 bases from J, the junction kept 19 bases outside the gene matches. Germline CDR1 is MNHEY and CDR2 is SVGAGI. CDR3 in amino acids: CATPTIIGPGGGYTF. The CDR3 region has the DNA TGTGCCACCCCCACTATAATCGGGCCAGGGGGAGGCTACACCTTC.

This rearrangement joins TRBV5-1 to TRBJ2-7; no firm D call. V gave up 4 bases and J gave up 6 bases, with 8 bases separating them. The CDR3 runs 11 residues. Per germline, CDR1 SGHRS and CDR2 YFSETQ. CDR3: CASSIDFEQYF. DNA of the CDR3: TGCGCCAGCAGCATAGACTTCGAGCAGTACTTC.

The genes are TRBV6-1 and TRBJ1-5; D is undetermined. The V and J ends lost 2 bases and 2 bases respectively, with 10 bases between them. The CDR3 loop spans 15 amino acids. Germline CDR1 and CDR2: MNHNS and SASEGT. The chain's CDR3 is CASSELQGGNQPQHF. The CDR3 DNA follows: TGTGCCAGCAGTGAACTCCAAGGAGGCAATCAGCCCCAGCATTTT.

The J gene is TRBJ1-5, the V gene TRBV24-1, with TRBD1 as a possible D gene (5 bases). Trimming stripped 3 bases from V and 9 bases from J, with 17 bases between. Germline values: CDR1 KGHDR, CDR2 SFDVKD. This CDR3 spans 15 amino acids. CDR3 bases: TGTGCCACCAGTGATCCGATCCGGACAAGGGGGCCCCAGCATTTT. Translated: CATSDPIRTRGPQHF.

V gene TRBV11-3 combines with J gene TRBJ2-2, with 8 bases fitting TRBD1. Trimming cost V 5 bases and J 4 bases; bases outside gene matches: 6. CDR1 SGHNT and CDR2 YENEEA come from the germline V gene. The CDR3 consists of 15 residues. As DNA, the CDR3 is TGTGCCAGCAGCCCCTCTGGACAGGGCACCGGGGAGCTGTTTTTT. Translated: CASSPSGQGTGELFF.

The CDR3 protein is CASSDRRNTEAFF. The CDR3 DNA follows: TGTGCCAGCAGTGACAGGAGGAACACTGAAGCTTTCTTT. The V and J genes are TRBV12-3 or TRBV12-4 and TRBJ1-1; D may be TRBD1 (6 bases). There are 13 residues in the CDR3. Trimming left V 5 bases short and J 1 base short, with 8 bases between.

This chain joins TRBV5-4 and TRBJ1-5; 8 bases map to TRBD1. The trim removed 0 bases at V and 0 bases at J, leaving 2 bases unmatched. CDR3 length: 16 residues. Germline CDR1 SGHNT, CDR2 YYREEE (reference sequence). The CDR3 spells CASSLGGQGSNQPQHF. The CDR3 coding sequence is TGTGCCAGCAGCTTGGGCGGACAGGGTAGCAATCAGCCCCAGCATTTT.

The rearrangement uses TRBV6-5 and TRBJ1-2, with 7 bases lining up with TRBD1. There are 14 residues in the CDR3. The germline V gene encodes CDR1 MNHEY and CDR2 SVGAGI. The trim removed 6 bases at V and 7 bases at J, leaving 11 bases unmatched. The CDR3 nucleotides are TGTGCCAGCAGAGTAGACAGGGCGAACGGTGGCTACACCTTC. This translates into CASRVDRANGGYTF.

The gene calls are TRBV13 and TRBJ1-6; no clear D. Germline values: CDR1 PRHDT, CDR2 FYEKMQ (reference sequence). The CDR3 contains 16 residues. V lost 0 bases to trimming and J lost 0 bases, with 6 bases between them. The CDR3 loop reads CASSLGGSSYNSPLHF. CDR3 in DNA: TGTGCCAGCAGCTTAGGCGGGAGCTCCTATAATTCACCCCTCCACTTT.

The genes are TRBV9 and TRBJ1-6; D not resolved. Germline lookup yields CDR1 SGDLS and CDR2 YYNGEE. The CDR3 is made up of 15 amino acids. V lost 1 base and J lost 6, with 11 bases in between. CDR3 coding DNA: TGTGCCAGCAGCGTACGCGGGTCTCCTAATTCACCCCTCCACTTT. This translates into CASSVRGSPNSPLHF.

The chain links TRBV5-4 to TRBJ1-1, with D uncertain. V dropped 0 bases and J dropped 4 bases, with 13 bases sitting between them. CDR3 length: 15 amino acids. Germline-derived CDR1 and CDR2 are SGHNT and YYREEE (reference sequence). CDR3 in DNA: TGTGCCAGCAGCTTGGCTTATGGAGGGAGCACTGAAGCTTTCTTT. Protein sequence: CASSLAYGGSTEAFF.

V and J are TRBV6-5 and TRBJ1-1; maybe TRBD1 (5 bases). Germline V gene data show CDR1 as MNHEY and CDR2 as SVGAGI. CDR3 length equals 15 residues. The V and J ends lost 3 bases and 4 bases respectively, with 15 bases between them. The CDR3 DNA reads as TGTGCCAGCAGTTATGGGGCCCGGGTAGTCACTGAAGCTTTCTTT. Translation gives CASSYGARVVTEAFF.

The rearrangement uses TRBV5-5 and TRBJ2-3; D is perhaps TRBD2 (7 bases). Trimming stripped 2 bases from V and 3 bases from J, with 16 bases between. CDR3 length: 16 amino acids. CDR1 and CDR2 from the germline V gene are SGHKS and YYEKEE (reference sequence). This chain's CDR3 is CASSLGLRGLTDTQYF. CDR3 sequence (DNA): TGTGCCAGCAGCTTAGGCTTGCGGGGGCTGACAGATACGCAGTATTTT. The complete variable domain, with remaining parts taken from reference TRBV5-5 and TRBJ2-3, reads DAGVTQSPTHLIKTRGQQVTLRCSPISGHKSVSWYQQVLGQGPQFIFQYYEKEERGRGNFPDRFSARQFPNYSSELNVNALLLGDSALYLCASSLGLRGLTDTQYFGPGTRLTVL.

The chain carries TRBV24-1 and TRBJ2-1; 12 bases match TRBD1. The germline CDR1 and CDR2 sequences are KGHDR and SFDVKD. Trimming took 5 bases from V and 8 from J; bases not matched to a gene: 6. This CDR3 region has 15 residues. In nucleotides, the CDR3 is TGTGCCACCAGTGGCTCGGGACAGGGGGCGTATGAGCAGTTCTTC. Protein sequence: CATSGSGQGAYEQFF.

The rearrangement joins TRBV27 to TRBJ1-2; D is unresolved. The CDR3 extends over 14 amino acids. CDR1 is MNHEY and CDR2 is SMNVEV in the germline V gene (reference sequence). V was pared by 3 bases and J by 3 bases, with 11 bases between. The CDR3 region is CASSLSGVHYGYTF. Written as DNA, the CDR3 is TGTGCCAGCAGTTTGTCCGGGGTGCACTATGGCTACACCTTC.

This clone has more than one count but fewer than ten. V and J are TRBV12-3 or TRBV12-4 and TRBJ1-5, with D perhaps matching TRBD1 (5 bases). The CDR3 has 13 amino acids. The ends were cut back, 5 bases at V and 4 bases at J, with 9 bases in the middle. The CDR3 sequence is CASSGGGNQPQHF. The DNA of the CDR3 is TGTGCCAGCAGTGGGGGGGGTAATCAGCCCCAGCATTTT.

This clone was counted a few times. The rearrangement joins TRBV9 to TRBJ2-7; 9 nucleotides line up with TRBD2. Trimming at V came to 0 bases and at J to 5 bases, leaving 9 bases not matched to a gene. This CDR3 comprises 16 residues. Looked up from germline, CDR1 is SGDLS and CDR2 is YYNGEE. The CDR3 bases are TGTGCCAGCAGCGTAGCTCCTTCGGGCGGGGGGGACGAGCAGTACTTC. Translation: CASSVAPSGGGDEQYF.

V and J are TRBV9 and TRBJ2-3; 8 bases are shared with TRBD2. With 3 bases clipped from V and 7 bases from J, the junction kept 16 bases outside the gene matches. The CDR3 sequence is 17 residues long. The germline V gene encodes CDR1 SGDLS and CDR2 YYNGEE. CDR3 region: CASSGPLTGGGGNTQYF. The CDR3 DNA is TGTGCCAGCAGCGGCCCCCTTACGGGGGGGGGAGGAAATACGCAGTATTTT. Based on the CDR3 plus reference TRBV9 and TRBJ2-3, the full variable domain is DSGVTQTPKHLITATGQRVTLRCSPRSGDLSVYWYQQSLDQGLQFLIQYYNGEERAKGNILERFSAQQFPDLHSELNLSSLELGDSALYFCASSGPLTGGGGNTQYFGPGTRLTVL.

The genes are TRBV12-3 or TRBV12-4 and TRBJ2-7; tentative D call: TRBD2 (5 bases). Trimming pared 3 bases from V and 4 bases from J, leaving 7 bases between. CDR3 length: 12 amino acids. The CDR3 reads CASSFTGYEQYF. The CDR3 region has the DNA TGTGCCAGCAGTTTTACGGGGTACGAGCAGTACTTC.

This clone showed up just once. The chain combines TRBV5-1 with TRBJ1-4, with D maybe TRBD1 (5 bases). Germline V gene lookup returns CDR1 SGHRS and CDR2 YFSETQ. This CDR3 has 14 residues. The V and J ends lost 2 bases and 2 bases respectively, with 7 bases between them. The CDR3: CASSFQGTNEKLFF. The CDR3 nucleotides read TGCGCCAGCAGCTTTCAGGGTACTAATGAAAAACTGTTTTTT.

This sequence joins TRBV6-5 and TRBJ2-7, with 10 nucleotides matching TRBD2. Germline CDR1 reads MNHEY; CDR2 reads SVGAGI. The CDR3 is made up of 15 amino acids. V dropped 6 bases and J dropped 3; count of bases not matched to a gene: 8. The CDR3, as DNA: TGTGCCAGCAGACCCTCTAGCGGGGGACTCTACGAGCAGTACTTC. Protein product: CASRPSSGGLYEQYF.

The V and J genes are TRBV19 and TRBJ2-2, with 9 bases fitting TRBD1. J gave up 5 bases and V 7 bases, and 5 bases lay outside the gene matches. This CDR3 comprises 14 residues. Looked up from germline, CDR1 is LNHDA and CDR2 is SQIVND (reference sequence). CDR3 amino acids: CASIGTGRTGELFF. The CDR3 DNA reads as TGTGCCAGTATAGGGACAGGGCGAACCGGGGAGCTGTTTTTT.

Concerning this clone: The sample holds other DNA sequences that translate to the same CDR3. The genes are TRBV25-1 and TRBJ1-5; 12 bases are a match to TRBD1. With 6 bases clipped from V and 4 bases from J, the junction kept 1 base outside the gene matches. Germline lookup yields CDR1 MGHDK and CDR2 SYGVNS. The CDR3 spans 14 residues. The CDR3 loop is CASRGQGANQPQHF. For the CDR3, the DNA is TGTGCCAGCAGGGGACAGGGGGCGAATCAGCCCCAGCATTTT.

The chain recombines TRBV5-6 with TRBJ2-5, with D perhaps matching TRBD1 (6 bases). Germline V gene lookup returns CDR1 SGHDT and CDR2 YYEEEE. Trimming removed 4 bases from V and 5 bases from J, with 12 bases in between. The CDR3 sequence is 13 residues long. CDR3 region: CASSVVGAETQYF. The CDR3 DNA is TGTGCCAGCAGCGTGGTGGGGGCGGAGACCCAGTACTTC.

The chain couples TRBV14 to TRBJ1-3; D is undetermined. This CDR3 contains 14 residues. Trimming left V 1 base short and J 0 bases short, with 4 bases between. CDR1 is SGHDN, CDR2 FVKESK, per germline. CDR3 DNA: TGTGCCAGCAGCCAAGCTATCTCTGGAAACACCATATATTTT. Translating it yields CASSQAISGNTIYF.

Here the CDR3 reads CASSRTGVDSPLHF. DNA of the CDR3: TGTGCCAGCAGCAGAACAGGGGTGGATTCACCCCTCCACTTT. This chain uses TRBV5-4 with TRBJ1-6; 7 bases are shared with TRBD1. The V gene end was trimmed by 4 bases and the J gene end by 8 bases; junction bases not matched to a gene: 6. Germline loops: CDR1 SGHNT, CDR2 YYREEE (reference sequence). This CDR3 is 14 amino acids long.

This clone was counted a single time. The V gene is TRBV29-1, the J gene TRBJ1-1; TRBD1 matches at 7 bases. V shed 7 bases and J 2 bases; nucleotides not matched to a gene: 7. CDR1 and CDR2 (germline): SQVTM, ANQGSEA. The CDR3 consists of 13 residues. The CDR3 sequence: CSAGDRANTEAFF. Here the CDR3 DNA reads TGCAGCGCCGGGGACAGAGCTAACACTGAAGCTTTCTTT.

The chain combines TRBV7-9 with TRBJ1-5; 8 nucleotides align to TRBD1. The CDR3 has 16 amino acids. Germline lookup yields CDR1 SEHNR and CDR2 FQNEAQ (reference sequence). J lost 2 bases, V lost 0 bases, and 3 bases had no gene match. The CDR3 reads CASSLAQDRGNQPQHF. The CDR3 DNA reads as TGTGCCAGCAGCTTAGCGCAGGACAGGGGCAATCAGCCCCAGCATTTT.

The rearrangement joins TRBV4-1 to TRBJ1-3, with D unclear. Germline lookup yields CDR1 MGHRA and CDR2 YSYEKL. V was shortened by 4 bases and J by 0 bases, with 13 bases between the two germline ends. The length of the CDR3 is 16 residues. CDR3: CASSLLGSPSGNTIYF. CDR3 nucleotides: TGCGCCAGCAGCCTACTAGGGTCTCCCTCTGGAAACACCATATATTTT.

The chain has TRBV12-3 or TRBV12-4 and TRBJ1-1; a possible D gene is TRBD1 (6 bases). V was shortened by 3 bases and J by 3 bases, with 8 bases between the two germline ends. The CDR3 has 13 amino acids. The CDR3: CASSFPGDTEAFF. The CDR3, as DNA: TGTGCCAGCAGTTTCCCAGGGGACACTGAAGCTTTCTTT.

The rearrangement links TRBV7-2 to TRBJ1-2; D is possibly TRBD1 (5 bases). Trimming shortened V by 5 bases and J by 5 bases, and 9 bases separated the two germline ends. This CDR3 has 12 residues. CDR1 SGHTA and CDR2 FQGNSA come from the germline V gene. As DNA, the CDR3 is TGTGCCAGCAGCAAGACAGATTATGGCTACACCTTC. Amino acid sequence: CASSKTDYGYTF.